Below, one TCR beta chain is given with its context. Its specificity is unknown. Trimming took off 2 bases at V and 7 bases at J, with 14 bases between the two ends. This CDR3 is built from 14 residues. The germline V gene has CDR1 LGHNA and CDR2 YSLEER. This entry comes from a study of T cells after posttransplantation cyclophosphamide. Findings and caveats of the study: Later post-transplant blood repertoires were often dominated by donor CD8+ memory clones. Recipient CMV seropositivity and CMV reactivation strongly tracked TRB clonality.

The repertoire was sequenced with immunoSEQ multiplex PCR; TCRdb's copy has only in-frame clones and lacks some. The sample includes about 66,000 clones, over 85% of them seen just once. Material: PBMCs. The V gene is TRBV4-3, the J gene TRBJ1-2; D is uncertain. The receptor was isolated from a woman in her twenties or thirties in good health and a related stem cell transplant donor. The CDR3 loop is CASSQSAREGGYTF. The CDR3 nucleotides read TGCGCCAGCAGCCAATCCGCTAGGGAAGGTGGCTACACCTTC.